This T cell receptor (beta chain) was identified during a study of T cells in Graves' hyperthyroidism and ophthalmopathy. Germline-derived CDR1 and CDR2 are SNHLY and FYNNEI. The CDR3 length is 15 residues. V dropped 8 bases and J dropped 3; count of bases not matched to a gene: 8. This clonotype has ten or more counts. The antigen is undetermined. The hyperthyroidism patients had all been newly diagnosed, and their disease duration was under 2 months. Their ages ranged from 18 to 65 years. Patients having uncontrolled infection, another autoimmune disease, pregnancy or lactation were not included. At first hyperthyroidism diagnosis, before any ophthalmopathy symptoms, the blood sample was collected. General study findings and limits: Before onset, ophthalmopathy was predicted by the model a median around 6.2 months earlier.

TCR beta CDR3 regions were amplified from RNA. RT-PCR in the first round (using the HTBI primer set) targeted the TCR CDR3. Each CDR3 protein gets one entry after TCRdb re-called the multiplex PCR reads with MiXCR. Counted here are fewer than 900,000 distinct CDR3 sequences, over 15% occurring once; the ten biggest clones make up 16%. The source material was blood. The V call is TRBV2, the J call TRBJ1-4; 8 nucleotides align to TRBD1. The TCR was taken from a woman aged 45-59 years with Graves' hyperthyroidism that later progressed to Graves' ophthalmopathy. CDR3 nucleotide sequence: TGTGCCAGCGGACAGGGAAGGAGAGCTAATGAAAAACTGTTTTTT. Amino acids: CASGQGRRANEKLFF.